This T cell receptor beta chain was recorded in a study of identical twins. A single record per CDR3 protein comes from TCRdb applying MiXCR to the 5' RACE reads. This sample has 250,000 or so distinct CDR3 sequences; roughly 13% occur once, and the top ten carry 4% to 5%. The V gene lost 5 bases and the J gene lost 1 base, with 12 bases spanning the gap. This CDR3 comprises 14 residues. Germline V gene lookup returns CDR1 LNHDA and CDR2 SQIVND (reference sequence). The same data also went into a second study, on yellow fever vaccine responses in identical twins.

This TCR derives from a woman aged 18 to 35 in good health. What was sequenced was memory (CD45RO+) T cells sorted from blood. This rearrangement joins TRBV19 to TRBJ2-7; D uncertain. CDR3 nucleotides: TGTGCCAGTAGTCAAACAGAGAAGTCCTACGAGCAGTACTTC. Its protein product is CASSQTEKSYEQYF.